This TCR beta chain was sequenced in a study of patients and donors after allogeneic stem cell transplantation. Each CDR3 protein is one row after TCRdb ran MiXCR on the RT-PCR reads. The repertoire holds approximately 140,000 distinct CDR3 sequences, with about 36% as singletons. CDR3 length: 14 amino acids. J was trimmed by 6 bases and V by 6 bases; bases with no gene match: 6. Germline V CDR1 and CDR2: DFQATT, SNEGSKA (reference sequence). Sequencing input: blood, either unsorted or a sorted T cell fraction (not recorded which). The receptor comes from a human donor who was either an allogeneic HSCT recipient or a stem cell or donor lymphocyte infusion donor (not recorded which). It is not recorded whose cells these are; they may come from a transplant donor. This chain links TRBV20-1 with TRBJ2-1; 12 bases line up with TRBD2. The CDR3 sequence is CSAMLAGGPNEQFF. CDR3 bases: TGCAGTGCCATGCTAGCGGGGGGGCCCAATGAGCAGTTCTTC.